The 7 T cell receptor beta chains presented below share a single source sample, sequenced in a study of CD8 T cell repertoires and HIV-1 epitope variants. No antigen has been identified for these receptors. Measured with immunoSEQ multiplex PCR; TCRdb has only the in-frame clones, and not every one. The top ten hold around 40% of the sample, which has 5,900 or so clones, under 65% seen once. Sequencing used cultured CD8+ T cells derived from PBMCs. These receptors originate from a male donor with HIV.

The chain uses TRBV6-6 and TRBJ2-2, with 9 bases that match TRBD1. V trimming: 6 bases; J trimming: 4 bases; junction bases outside the gene matches: 9. Germline lookup yields CDR1 MNHNY and CDR2 SVGAGI (reference sequence). The CDR3 spans 16 residues. The CDR3 DNA reads TGTGCCAGCAGCCACCGGGACAGGGTACGCACCGGGGAGCTGTTTTTT. Translating it yields CASSHRDRVRTGELFF.

This rearrangement joins TRBV13 to TRBJ1-5; D gene unclear. V was clipped by 5 bases and J by 2 bases, with 10 bases between them. Germline V gene lookup returns CDR1 PRHDT and CDR2 FYEKMQ (reference sequence). The CDR3 loop spans 14 amino acids. The CDR3, as DNA: TGTGCCAGCAGCCTCGGGAACCGCAATCAGCCCCAGCATTTT. This encodes CASSLGNRNQPQHF.

The chain is built from TRBV4-2 and TRBJ1-1; D call uncertain. The V end was cut by 4 bases, the J end by 7 bases, with 10 bases between. Per germline, CDR1 LGHNA and CDR2 YNFKEQ. The CDR3 sequence is 12 residues long. CDR3 in amino acids: CASSPSGVEAFF. CDR3 bases: TGTGCCAGCAGCCCCTCTGGGGTTGAAGCTTTCTTT.

The chain uses TRBV15 and TRBJ2-3, with D perhaps TRBD2 (7 bases). Trimming stripped 0 bases from V and 2 bases from J, with 12 bases between. The CDR3 has 16 amino acids. Looked up from germline, CDR1 is LNHNV and CDR2 is YYDKDF (reference sequence). The CDR3 sequence is CATSRDLGGDTDTQYF. CDR3 DNA sequence: TGTGCCACCAGCAGAGATCTAGGGGGGGACACAGATACGCAGTATTTT.

This clone was detected only a few times. The gene calls are TRBV28 and TRBJ2-1, with 7 positions matching TRBD2. CDR1 and CDR2 (germline): MDHEN, SYDVKM. Trimming at V came to 2 bases and at J to 0 bases, leaving 1 base not matched to a gene. This CDR3 contains 15 residues. The CDR3: CASSLGGGSYNEQFF. The CDR3 DNA reads TGTGCCAGCAGTTTAGGCGGGGGCTCCTACAATGAGCAGTTCTTC.

The chain is built from TRBV30 and TRBJ1-1; D is unresolved. Per germline, CDR1 GTSNPN and CDR2 SVGIG (reference sequence). V was pared by 1 base and J by 6 bases, with 6 bases between. The CDR3 is made up of 11 amino acids. The CDR3 nucleotides read TGTGCCTGGAGTGAACGGCCTGAAGCTTTCTTT. This encodes CAWSERPEAFF.

J is TRBJ2-1 and V is TRBV7-3, with TRBD1 matching 10 bases. CDR1 is SGHTA and CDR2 is FQGTGA in the germline V gene. The V gene end was trimmed by 4 bases and the J gene end by 10 bases; junction bases not matched to a gene: 10. CDR3 length: 15 residues. This CDR3 is CASSSDDRGLYEQFF. The CDR3 nucleotides read TGTGCCAGCAGCTCAGACGACAGGGGGCTCTACGAGCAGTTCTTC.